The 32 T cell receptor beta chains reported below all come from one sample, sequenced in a study of shared clonotypes between healthy human individuals. Profiled with immunoSEQ multiplex PCR; TCRdb holds only in-frame clones, not every one. Seen here are roughly 2,300,000 clones, 85% to 95% observed once, and the top ten hold around 0.35%. Sequenced: naive CD4+ T cells from PBMCs. Subset described: CD45RA+ positively selected. The receptors originated from a man aged 18-30 years in good health. Some clones in this sample may be carry-over from other donors' samples.

The chain combines TRBV21-1 with TRBJ2-7. TRBV21-1 is termed a pseudogene. The CDR3 loop spans 11 amino acids. The CDR3 loop is CAQEKPYEQYF. As DNA, the CDR3 is TGTGCCCAGGAGAAACCCTACGAGCAGTACTTC.

The CDR3 here is CASSLAKFGLAGVDEEYF. DNA of the CDR3: TGTGCCAGCAGCTTAGCCAAATTCGGACTAGCGGGAGTGGATGAAGAGTACTTC. V and J are TRBV11-2 and TRBJ2-7; 13 bases agree with TRBD2. The CDR3 consists of 18 residues. J gave up 11 bases and V 1 base, and 17 bases lay outside the gene matches. CDR1 and CDR2 from the germline V gene are SGHAT and FQNNGV.

The sample holds one count of this clone. An end of the junction differs from the germline gene, which may be a read error. The J gene is TRBJ1-3, the V gene TRBV10-3, with D possibly being TRBD1 (5 bases). Germline CDR1 ENHRY, CDR2 SYGVKD. The CDR3 has 14 residues. The CDR3 here is CASRVGGNGNTIYF. The CDR3 DNA is TGTGCCAGCAGAGTGGGGGGAAATGGAAACACCATATACTTT.

V usage is TRBV19 and J usage is TRBJ1-5; 7 positions match TRBD1. Looked up from germline, CDR1 is LNHDA and CDR2 is SQIVND (reference sequence). With V trimmed by 6 bases and J by 7 bases, 12 bases remained unmatched. This CDR3 contains 15 residues. CDR3 coding DNA: TGTGCCAGTAGCCCTTTAGGAGGGGGCGACCAGCCCCAGCATTTT. The encoded protein is CASSPLGGGDQPQHF.

CDR3 loop: CASSLGKGLSSYNEQFF. Written as DNA, the CDR3 is TGTGCCAGCAGCTTAGGAAAGGGTTTGAGCTCCTACAATGAGCAGTTCTTC. The chain joins TRBV7-2 to TRBJ2-1; D call uncertain. This CDR3 comprises 17 residues. The germline V gene encodes CDR1 SGHTA and CDR2 FQGNSA. The V gene lost 1 base and the J gene lost 0 bases, with 13 bases spanning the gap.

Turning to this clone: The identical CDR3 is also encoded by other nucleotide sequences in the sample. The chain uses TRBV11-2 and TRBJ1-1; 8 nucleotides line up with TRBD1. V was clipped by 3 bases and J by 4 bases; unmatched bases: 1. This CDR3 is 13 amino acids long. The germline V gene encodes CDR1 SGHAT and CDR2 FQNNGV. The CDR3 sequence is CASSFTGGTEAFF. CDR3 nucleotide sequence: TGTGCCAGCAGCTTTACAGGGGGCACTGAAGCTTTCTTT.

This clone was counted a few times. This specimen includes other DNA sequences encoding the same CDR3. The chain joins TRBV7-3 to TRBJ2-5; the D call may be TRBD1 or TRBD2 (5 bases each). The germline CDR1 and CDR2 sequences are SGHTA and FQGTGA. The ends were cut back, 3 bases at V and 2 bases at J, with 7 bases in the middle. This CDR3 is 13 amino acids long. The CDR3 spells CASSFGAQETQYF. CDR3 nucleotide sequence: TGTGCCAGCAGCTTCGGGGCACAAGAGACCCAGTACTTC.

The chain carries TRBV7-2 and TRBJ2-7; TRBD1 matches 8 bases. Germline values: CDR1 SGHTA, CDR2 FQGNSA. Trimming removed 6 bases from V and 2 bases from J; junction bases left unmatched: 6. The CDR3 totals 14 residues. This CDR3 reads CASRSGQGTYEQYF. The DNA of the CDR3 is TGTGCCAGCAGGTCCGGACAGGGAACCTACGAGCAGTACTTC.

The chain combines TRBV5-1 with TRBJ2-3, with 8 bases aligning to TRBD1. V lost 4 bases to trimming and J lost 1 base; unmatched junction nucleotides: 8. The germline V gene has CDR1 SGHRS and CDR2 YFSETQ. The CDR3 is made up of 16 amino acids. The CDR3 sequence: CASSQGQGGGTDTQYF. DNA for the CDR3: TGCGCCAGCAGCCAAGGACAGGGTGGAGGCACAGATACGCAGTATTTT.

The V and J genes are TRBV6-5 and TRBJ1-1; perhaps TRBD1 as D (6 bases). There are 16 residues in the CDR3. V lost 2 bases to trimming and J lost 1 base, with 14 bases between them. CDR1 MNHEY and CDR2 SVGAGI come from the germline V gene. This CDR3 is CASSYGGAARNTEAFF. As DNA, the CDR3 is TGTGCCAGCAGTTACGGGGGGGCCGCCCGGAACACTGAAGCTTTCTTT.

The J gene is TRBJ1-2, the V gene TRBV27; maybe TRBD1 (5 bases). There are 14 residues in the CDR3. Germline assignment: CDR1 MNHEY and CDR2 SMNVEV (reference sequence). Deletions cut 2 bases from V and 4 bases from J, with 11 bases between. CDR3 sequence: CASSLKGGVYGYTF. The CDR3 DNA is TGTGCCAGCAGTTTAAAGGGAGGGGTCTATGGCTACACCTTC.

This clone has just one count. The chain links TRBV4-1 to TRBJ2-2, with D tentatively TRBD1 or TRBD2 (5 bases each). Germline V gene data show CDR1 as MGHRA and CDR2 as YSYEKL. V lost 4 bases and J 4 bases, leaving 22 bases between the germline ends. The CDR3 is made up of 18 amino acids. The CDR3 sequence: CASSRSSQSGGFTGELFF. CDR3 coding DNA: TGCGCCAGCAGCCGAAGTTCCCAGAGTGGGGGATTCACCGGGGAGCTGTTTTTT.

A single count supports this clone. The rearrangement uses TRBV18 and TRBJ1-1; weak D call: TRBD1 (5 bases). Between the trimmed V and J ends, which lost 2 bases and 7 bases, there was a span of 11 bases. The CDR3 covers 13 residues. Per the germline V gene, CDR1 is KGHSH and CDR2 is LQKENI. This CDR3 is CASSPARDGEAFF. The CDR3 DNA sequence: TGTGCCAGCTCACCAGCCCGGGACGGTGAAGCTTTCTTT.

This rearrangement joins TRBV5-1 to TRBJ2-7; unclear D gene. CDR1 and CDR2 from the germline V gene are SGHRS and YFSETQ. V dropped 5 bases and J dropped 0 bases, with 15 bases sitting between them. The CDR3 runs to 15 residues. The CDR3: CASRSATIPSYEQYF. CDR3 DNA: TGCGCCAGCAGGTCGGCAACTATCCCCTCCTACGAGCAGTACTTC.

The chain is built from TRBV29-1 and TRBJ2-4, with TRBD2 matching over 9 bases. After removal of 7 bases from V and 15 bases from J, the junction contained 13 bases not matched to a gene. The CDR3 runs to 12 residues. Germline assignment: CDR1 SQVTM and CDR2 ANQGSEA. The CDR3 region has the DNA TGCAGCGGCGTGTTAGCGGGAGAGCGCCCGTACTTC. It translates to CSGVLAGERPYF.

As to this clone: Other DNA sequences in the same sample also yield this CDR3. The rearrangement joins TRBV7-3 to TRBJ2-3; D ambiguous. The CDR3 is made up of 13 amino acids. V gave up 2 bases and J gave up 2 bases, with 5 bases separating them. Germline lookup yields CDR1 SGHTA and CDR2 FQGTGA. CDR3 coding DNA: TGTGCCAGCAGCTTAGGATCCACAGATACGCAGTATTTT. This codes for CASSLGSTDTQYF.

This chain joins TRBV25-1 and TRBJ2-7; D possibly uses TRBD1 or TRBD2 (5 bases each). Deletions cut 4 bases from V and 1 base from J, with 17 bases between. The CDR3 totals 16 residues. CDR1 MGHDK and CDR2 SYGVNS come from the germline V gene. DNA of the CDR3: TGTGCCAGCAGTGTATCGCCGGGACGGGATTCCTACGAGCAGTACTTC. Translation: CASSVSPGRDSYEQYF.

The V and J genes are TRBV6-5 and TRBJ1-2, with D possibly TRBD1 on 5 matching bases. This CDR3 spans 13 amino acids. Trimming cost V 8 bases and J 4 bases, with 14 bases left between them. Germline CDR1 MNHEY, CDR2 SVGAGI. The CDR3 protein is CASHWGVGYGYTF. CDR3 coding DNA: TGTGCCAGCCATTGGGGGGTGGGCTATGGCTACACCTTC.

The rearrangement uses TRBV18 and TRBJ1-1; unclear D gene. The CDR3 runs 14 residues. Germline assignment: CDR1 KGHSH and CDR2 LQKENI. Trimming pared 3 bases from V and 0 bases from J, leaving 8 bases between. This CDR3 reads CASSPTILNTEAFF. The CDR3 DNA reads TGTGCCAGCTCACCTACAATTCTGAACACTGAAGCTTTCTTT.

The chain links TRBV2 to TRBJ1-2, with D possibly TRBD1 on 6 matching bases. This CDR3 contains 14 residues. Germline loops: CDR1 SNHLY, CDR2 FYNNEI. V was cut by 5 bases and J by 3 bases, with 13 bases left in between. CDR3 sequence: CASSPSRGDYGYTF. CDR3 bases: TGTGCCAGCAGTCCAAGCAGGGGCGACTATGGCTACACCTTC.

The V and J genes are TRBV1 and TRBJ2-7; the DNA was not compared with TRBD2, the D call given in the table. TRBV1 counts as a pseudogene. CDR3 length equals 13 residues. The CDR3 protein is CTSSQVGGHEQYF. The CDR3, as DNA: TGCACCAGCAGCCAAGTCGGGGGGCACGAGCAGTACTTC.

The genes are TRBV10-3 and TRBJ2-5, with D hard to call. Germline V gives CDR1 ENHRY, CDR2 SYGVKD. V was clipped by 3 bases and J by 2 bases, with 10 bases between them. CDR3 size: 14 residues. The CDR3 region has the DNA TGTGCCATCAGTGAAGGGCCGGCACAAGAGACCCAGTACTTC. Protein sequence: CAISEGPAQETQYF.

The chain couples TRBV27 to TRBJ1-4; D gene uncertain. Germline-derived CDR1 and CDR2 are MNHEY and SMNVEV (reference sequence). This CDR3 has 15 amino acids. Trimming removed 3 bases from V and 8 bases from J, with 16 bases in between. As DNA, the CDR3 is TGTGCCAGCAGTTTGGGTGGTGGTCCAAGAGAAAAACTGTTTTTT. Protein sequence: CASSLGGGPREKLFF. The variable domain in full, with the rest retrieved from reference TRBV27 and TRBJ1-4, is EAQVTQNPRYLITVTGKKLTVTCSQNMNHEYMSWYRQDPGLGLRQIYYSMNVEVTDKGDVPEGYKVSRKEKRNFPLILESPSPNQTSLYFCASSLGGGPREKLFFGSGTQLSVL.

The chain's CDR3 is CASSSEGSGANVLTF. The CDR3 DNA sequence: TGTGCCAGCAGCTCCGAGGGGTCCGGGGCCAACGTCCTGACTTTC. The chain carries TRBV7-2 and TRBJ2-6; D is possibly TRBD1 or TRBD2 (5 bases each). This CDR3 has 15 amino acids. V dropped 4 bases and J dropped 4 bases, with 11 bases sitting between them. The germline V gene has CDR1 SGHTA and CDR2 FQGNSA.

Note on this clone: Compared with germline, one end of the junction differs, possibly owing to a read error. The rearrangement links TRBV7-3 to TRBJ2-2; D unresolved. Germline V gene sequence: CDR1 SGHTA, CDR2 FQGTGA. The CDR3 is 14 residues long. The CDR3, as DNA: TGTGTCAGCAGCTTAGGGACGAACACCGGGGAGCTGTTTTTT. Translated, it gives CVSSLGTNTGELFF.

V is TRBV4-2 and J is TRBJ2-5; TRBD1 agrees at 8 bases. CDR1 is LGHNA, CDR2 YNFKEQ, per germline. The junction had 10 bases not matched to a gene; V was cut back by 4 bases and J by 9 bases. The CDR3 covers 14 residues. This CDR3 is CASSRDRGRTAQYF. The DNA of the CDR3 is TGTGCCAGCAGCCGAGACAGGGGAAGGACGGCCCAGTACTTC.

This chain connects TRBV4-2 to TRBJ2-1; possibly TRBD1 for D (5 bases). This CDR3 comprises 17 residues. The ends were cut back, 1 base at V and 6 bases at J, with 19 bases in the middle. Looked up from germline, CDR1 is LGHNA and CDR2 is YNFKEQ. This CDR3 reads CASSQVQVIGRGNEQFF. The CDR3 nucleotides read TGTGCCAGCAGCCAAGTTCAGGTAATTGGAAGGGGCAATGAGCAGTTCTTC.

The CDR3 region is CASRGLAGNEQYF. The CDR3 nucleotides read TGTGCCAGCAGAGGACTAGCGGGTAACGAGCAGTACTTC. The rearrangement joins TRBV6-5 to TRBJ2-7; TRBD2 agrees at 11 bases. The germline V gene has CDR1 MNHEY and CDR2 SVGAGI. This CDR3 contains 13 residues. With V trimmed by 6 bases and J by 5 bases, 3 bases remained unmatched.

The chain recombines TRBV6-1 with TRBJ2-7; D is ambiguous. V lost 1 base, J lost 5 bases, and 9 bases lay in between. The CDR3 runs 13 residues. Looked up from germline, CDR1 is MNHNS and CDR2 is SASEGT. CDR3 region: CASSEVAGDEQYF. CDR3 sequence (DNA): TGTGCCAGCAGTGAAGTTGCCGGAGACGAGCAGTACTTC.

The sample holds one count of this clone. The rearrangement joins TRBV6-5 to TRBJ1-2; 8 nucleotides line up with TRBD1. Trimming cost V 6 bases and J 0 bases; bases outside gene matches: 3. Germline-derived CDR1 and CDR2 are MNHEY and SVGAGI. This CDR3 has 14 amino acids. The CDR3 nucleotides are TGTGCCAGCAGACAGGGGGTTACTAACTATGGCTACACCTTC. It codes for CASRQGVTNYGYTF.

The V gene is TRBV5-4, the J gene TRBJ2-7; maybe TRBD2 (6 bases). Per the germline V gene, CDR1 is SGHNT and CDR2 is YYREEE (reference sequence). The CDR3 totals 15 residues. Deletions cut 0 bases from V and 3 bases from J, with 13 bases between. The DNA for the CDR3 is TGTGCCAGCAGCTTGGGGCCACGGGGGAACTACGAGCAGTACTTC. This gives the protein CASSLGPRGNYEQYF.

The chain joins TRBV7-9 to TRBJ2-7, with 10 positions matching TRBD2. Trimming at V came to 5 bases and at J to 2 bases, leaving 6 bases not matched to a gene. Germline values: CDR1 SEHNR, CDR2 FQNEAQ (reference sequence). This CDR3 contains 15 residues. Here the CDR3 DNA reads TGTGCCAGCAGCCCCGGACTAGCGGTCACCTACGAGCAGTACTTC. Residues: CASSPGLAVTYEQYF.